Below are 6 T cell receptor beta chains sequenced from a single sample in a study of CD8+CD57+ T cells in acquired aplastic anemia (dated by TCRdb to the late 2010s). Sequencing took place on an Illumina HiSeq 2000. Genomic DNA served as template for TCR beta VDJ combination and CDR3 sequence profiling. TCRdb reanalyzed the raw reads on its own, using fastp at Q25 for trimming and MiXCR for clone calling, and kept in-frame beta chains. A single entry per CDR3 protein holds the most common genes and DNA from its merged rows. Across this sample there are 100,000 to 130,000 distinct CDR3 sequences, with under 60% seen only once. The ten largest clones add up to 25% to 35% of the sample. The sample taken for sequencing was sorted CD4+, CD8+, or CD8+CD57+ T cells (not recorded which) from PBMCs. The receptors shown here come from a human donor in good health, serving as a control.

CDR3 in DNA: TGTGCCAGCAAACTCCAAAGTGGAGGCTACACCTTC. As protein: CASKLQSGGYTF. This chain connects TRBV2 to TRBJ1-2; D remains ambiguous. Between the trimmed V and J ends, which lost 7 bases and 8 bases, there was a span of 14 bases. CDR3 length equals 12 residues. Germline V gene sequence: CDR1 SNHLY, CDR2 FYNNEI.

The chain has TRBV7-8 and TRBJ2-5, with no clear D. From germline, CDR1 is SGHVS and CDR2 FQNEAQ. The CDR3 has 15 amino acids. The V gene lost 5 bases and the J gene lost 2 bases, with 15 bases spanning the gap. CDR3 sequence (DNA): TGTGCCAGCAGCCCGGGCCAACACAAGCAAGAGACCCAGTACTTC. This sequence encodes CASSPGQHKQETQYF.

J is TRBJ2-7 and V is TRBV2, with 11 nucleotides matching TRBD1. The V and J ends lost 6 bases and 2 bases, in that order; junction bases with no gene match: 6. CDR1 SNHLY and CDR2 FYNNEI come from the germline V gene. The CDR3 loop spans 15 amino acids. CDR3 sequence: CASRARTGGPYEQYF. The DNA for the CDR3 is TGTGCCAGCAGAGCAAGGACAGGGGGCCCCTACGAGCAGTACTTC.

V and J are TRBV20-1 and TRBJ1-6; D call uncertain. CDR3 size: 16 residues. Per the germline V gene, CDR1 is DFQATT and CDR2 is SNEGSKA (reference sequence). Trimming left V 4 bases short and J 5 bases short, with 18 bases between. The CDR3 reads CSAKAPRLRNNSPLHF. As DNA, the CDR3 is TGCAGTGCTAAGGCCCCACGACTCAGGAATAATTCACCCCTCCACTTT.

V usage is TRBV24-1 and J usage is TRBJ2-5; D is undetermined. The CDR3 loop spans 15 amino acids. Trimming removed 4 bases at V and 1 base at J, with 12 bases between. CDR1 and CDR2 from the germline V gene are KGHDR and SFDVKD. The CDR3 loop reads CATSDSKTVQETQYF. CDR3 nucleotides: TGTGCCACCAGTGACTCCAAGACTGTCCAAGAGACCCAGTACTTC.

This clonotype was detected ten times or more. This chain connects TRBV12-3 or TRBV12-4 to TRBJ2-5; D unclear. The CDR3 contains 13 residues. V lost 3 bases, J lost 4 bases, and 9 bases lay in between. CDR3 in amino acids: CASSLSRVETQYF. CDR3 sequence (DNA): TGTGCCAGCAGTTTGAGTAGGGTAGAGACCCAGTACTTC.